This passage covers 6 T cell receptor beta chains from one sample sequenced in a study of metastatic and nonmetastatic thyroid tumors. No patient had received any treatment before thyroid surgery. TCRdb re-analyzed the PCR reads using MiXCR. The table has around 36,000 clones, roughly 29% seen once. Sequencing used blood. Receptors were obtained from a female donor with papillary thyroid cancer or a benign thyroid nodule (not recorded which). Some clones in this sample may be carry-over from other donors' samples.

Comment on this clone: Sequence at one end of the junction differs from germline and may be a read error. V gene TRBV6-6 combines with J gene TRBJ2-6; D is perhaps TRBD1 (5 bases). Germline V gene data show CDR1 as MNHNY and CDR2 as SVGAGI (reference sequence). This CDR3 is 15 amino acids long. The CDR3 loop is CASSYAITGADVLTF. Here the CDR3 DNA reads TGTGCCAGCAGTTACGCTATTACTGGGGCCGACGTCCTGACTTTC.

By share, this clone ranks as medium-sized. The chain combines TRBV6-1 with TRBJ2-7, with D possibly TRBD1 on 6 matching bases. The V end lost 6 bases, the J end lost 4 bases, and 16 bases lay between the germline ends. CDR1 and CDR2 (germline): MNHNS, SASEGT. The CDR3 contains 14 residues. The CDR3 loop reads CASSVTGPRYEQYF. The CDR3 DNA reads TGTGCCAGCAGCGTTACAGGGCCTCGGTACGAGCAGTACTTC.

This clone was counted at least ten times. J is TRBJ2-7 and V is TRBV4-1, with D hard to call. The CDR3 consists of 15 residues. The V gene's germline CDR1 is MGHRA and CDR2 YSYEKL. The V end lost 0 bases, the J end lost 4 bases, and 13 bases lay between the germline ends. This chain's CDR3 is CASSQDGPNPYEQYF. For the CDR3, the DNA is TGCGCCAGCAGCCAAGATGGGCCCAACCCTTACGAGCAGTACTTC.

This clone was detected many times. The chain's CDR3 is CASRADGSLATNEKLFF. CDR3 sequence (DNA): TGTGCCAGCAGGGCGGACGGGAGCCTTGCAACTAATGAAAAACTGTTTTTT. The V and J genes are TRBV28 and TRBJ1-4; D not resolved. The CDR3 is made up of 17 amino acids. The ends were cut back, 6 bases at V and 0 bases at J, with 17 bases in the middle. CDR1 and CDR2 (germline): MDHEN, SYDVKM.

This clone has only a few counts. The rearrangement links TRBV6-2 or TRBV6-3 to TRBJ2-5; 13 bases fit TRBD2. The CDR3 is made up of 15 amino acids. Germline-derived CDR1 and CDR2 are MNHEY and SVGEGT. With 2 bases clipped from V and 4 bases from J, the junction kept 1 base outside the gene matches. For the CDR3, the DNA is TGTGCCAGCAGTTACACTAGCGGGGGGGCAGAGACCCAGTACTTC. Its protein is CASSYTSGGAETQYF.

The V call is TRBV6-1, the J call TRBJ1-1; D perhaps matches TRBD1 (5 bases). The CDR3 consists of 13 residues. The germline V and J ends were trimmed by 6 bases and 0 bases, with 8 bases remaining between them. Germline CDR1 and CDR2: MNHNS and SASEGT. The CDR3 region has the DNA TGTGCCAGCAGACAGGTCCTGAACACTGAAGCTTTCTTT. Its translation: CASRQVLNTEAFF.